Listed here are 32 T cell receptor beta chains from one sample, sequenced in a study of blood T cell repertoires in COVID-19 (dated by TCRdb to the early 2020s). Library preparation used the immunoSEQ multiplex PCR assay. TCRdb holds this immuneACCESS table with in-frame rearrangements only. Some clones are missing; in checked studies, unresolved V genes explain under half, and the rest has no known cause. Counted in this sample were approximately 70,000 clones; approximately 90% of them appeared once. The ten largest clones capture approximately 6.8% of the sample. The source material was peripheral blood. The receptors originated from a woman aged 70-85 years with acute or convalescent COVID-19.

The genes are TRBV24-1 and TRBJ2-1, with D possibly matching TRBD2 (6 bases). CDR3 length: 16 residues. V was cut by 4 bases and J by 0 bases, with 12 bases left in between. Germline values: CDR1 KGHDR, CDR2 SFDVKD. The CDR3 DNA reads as TGTGCCACCAGTGACCTGAGGACTACCTCCTACAATGAGCAGTTCTTC. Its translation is CATSDLRTTSYNEQFF.

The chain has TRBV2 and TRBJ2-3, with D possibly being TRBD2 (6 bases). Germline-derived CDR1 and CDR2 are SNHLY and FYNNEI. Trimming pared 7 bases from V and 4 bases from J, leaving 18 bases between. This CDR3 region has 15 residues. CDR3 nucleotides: TGTGCCAGCAATCCGGGACCTAGCGTTCCAGATACGCAGTATTTT. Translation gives CASNPGPSVPDTQYF.

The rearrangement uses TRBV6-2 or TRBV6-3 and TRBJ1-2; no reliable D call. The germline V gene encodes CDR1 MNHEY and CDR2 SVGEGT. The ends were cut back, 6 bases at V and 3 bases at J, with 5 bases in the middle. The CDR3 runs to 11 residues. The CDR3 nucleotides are TGTGCCAGCAGCAACTACTATGGCTACACCTTC. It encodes CASSNYYGYTF.

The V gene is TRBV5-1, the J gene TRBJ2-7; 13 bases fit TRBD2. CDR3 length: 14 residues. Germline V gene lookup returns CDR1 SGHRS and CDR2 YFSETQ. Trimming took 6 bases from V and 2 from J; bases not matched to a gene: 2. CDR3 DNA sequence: TGCGCCAGCAAACTAGCGGGGGGGACCTACGAGCAGTACTTC. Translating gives CASKLAGGTYEQYF.

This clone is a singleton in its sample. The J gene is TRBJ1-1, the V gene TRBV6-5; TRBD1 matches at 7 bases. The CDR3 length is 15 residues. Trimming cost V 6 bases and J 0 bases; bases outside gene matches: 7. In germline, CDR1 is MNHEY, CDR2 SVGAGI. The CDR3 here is CASRLGQEMNTEAFF. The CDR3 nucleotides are TGTGCCAGCAGATTAGGACAGGAGATGAACACTGAAGCTTTCTTT.

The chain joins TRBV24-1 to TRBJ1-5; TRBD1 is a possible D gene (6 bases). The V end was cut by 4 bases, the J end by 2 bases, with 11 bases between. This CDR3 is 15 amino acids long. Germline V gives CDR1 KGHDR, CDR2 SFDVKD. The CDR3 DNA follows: TGTGCCACCAGTGAGGGACAACTGGGCAATCAGCCCCAGCATTTT. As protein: CATSEGQLGNQPQHF.

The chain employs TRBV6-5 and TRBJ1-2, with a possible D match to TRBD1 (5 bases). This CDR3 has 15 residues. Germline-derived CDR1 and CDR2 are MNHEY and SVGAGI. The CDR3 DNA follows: TGTACCTATTACTGGGGGGTCCCCCCAAACTATGGCTACACCTTC. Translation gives CTYYWGVPPNYGYTF.

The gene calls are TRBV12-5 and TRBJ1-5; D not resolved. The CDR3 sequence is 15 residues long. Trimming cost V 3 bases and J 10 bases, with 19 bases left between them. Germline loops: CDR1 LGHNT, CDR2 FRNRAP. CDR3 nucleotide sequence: TGTGCTAGTGGTTTCCGTTCGGGGTCCAAAGGCCCCCAGCATTTT. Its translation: CASGFRSGSKGPQHF.

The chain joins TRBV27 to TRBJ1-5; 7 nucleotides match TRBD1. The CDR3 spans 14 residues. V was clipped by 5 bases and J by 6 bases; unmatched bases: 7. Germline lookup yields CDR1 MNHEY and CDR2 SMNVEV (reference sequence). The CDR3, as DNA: TGTGCCAGCAGTCCCGACAGGGTGCGTCAGCCCCAGCATTTT. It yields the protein CASSPDRVRQPQHF.

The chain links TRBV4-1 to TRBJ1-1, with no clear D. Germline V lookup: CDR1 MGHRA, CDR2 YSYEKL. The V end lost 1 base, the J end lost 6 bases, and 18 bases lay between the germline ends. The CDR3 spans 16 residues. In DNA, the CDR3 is TGCGCCAGCAGCCAAGGGGCAGGTGTCTGGGTCGCTGAAGCTTTCTTT. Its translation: CASSQGAGVWVAEAFF.

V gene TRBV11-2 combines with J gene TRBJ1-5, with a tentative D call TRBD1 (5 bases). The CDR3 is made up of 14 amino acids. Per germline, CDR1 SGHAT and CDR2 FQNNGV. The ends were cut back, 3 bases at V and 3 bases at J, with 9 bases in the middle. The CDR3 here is CASSLGTANQPQHF. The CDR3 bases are TGTGCCAGCAGCTTGGGGACTGCCAATCAGCCCCAGCATTTT. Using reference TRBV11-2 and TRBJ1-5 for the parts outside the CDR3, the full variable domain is EAGVAQSPRYKIIEKRQSVAFWCNPISGHATLYWYQQILGQGPKLLIQFQNNGVVDDSQLPKDRFSAERLKGVDSTLKIQPAKLEDSAVYLCASSLGTANQPQHFGDGTRLSIL.

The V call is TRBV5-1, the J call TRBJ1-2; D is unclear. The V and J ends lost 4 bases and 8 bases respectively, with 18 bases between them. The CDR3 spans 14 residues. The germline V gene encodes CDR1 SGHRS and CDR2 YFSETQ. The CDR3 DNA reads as TGCGCCAGCAGCCCGTCGGTACTAGCGGCCGGCTACACCTTC. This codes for CASSPSVLAAGYTF.

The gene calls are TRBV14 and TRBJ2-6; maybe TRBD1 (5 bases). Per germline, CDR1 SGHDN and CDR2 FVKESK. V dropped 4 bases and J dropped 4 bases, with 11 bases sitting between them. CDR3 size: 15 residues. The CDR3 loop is CASSPYRLGANVLTF. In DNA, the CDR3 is TGTGCCAGCAGCCCGTACAGGCTGGGGGCCAACGTCCTGACTTTC.

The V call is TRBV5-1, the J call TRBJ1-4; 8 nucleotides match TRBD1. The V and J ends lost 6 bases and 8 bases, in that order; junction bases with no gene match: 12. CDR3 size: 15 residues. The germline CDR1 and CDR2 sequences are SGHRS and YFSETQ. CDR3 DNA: TGCGCCAGCACCCTTACTGGACAGGGTAGGGAAAAACTGTTTTTT. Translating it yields CASTLTGQGREKLFF.

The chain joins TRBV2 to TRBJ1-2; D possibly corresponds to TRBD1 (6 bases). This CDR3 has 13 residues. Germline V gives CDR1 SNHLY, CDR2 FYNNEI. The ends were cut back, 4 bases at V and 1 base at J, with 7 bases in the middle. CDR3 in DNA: TGTGCCAGCAGTGTAGGGGGTAACTATGGCTACACCTTC. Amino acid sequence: CASSVGGNYGYTF.

The CDR3 nucleotides are TGTGCTAGTGGTTTGGACACAGGGGAGCGGTATAATTCACCCCTCCACTTT. Amino acid sequence: CASGLDTGERYNSPLHF. The V and J genes are TRBV12-5 and TRBJ1-6, with 7 bases that match TRBD1. The CDR3 extends over 17 amino acids. J lost 4 bases, V lost 1 base, and 7 bases had no gene match. The germline CDR1 and CDR2 sequences are LGHNT and FRNRAP.

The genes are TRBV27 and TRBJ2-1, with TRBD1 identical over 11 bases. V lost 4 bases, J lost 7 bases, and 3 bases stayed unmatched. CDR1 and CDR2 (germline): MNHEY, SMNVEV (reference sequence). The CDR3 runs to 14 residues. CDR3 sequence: CASSSGTGGNEQFF. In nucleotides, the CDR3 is TGTGCCAGCAGTTCCGGGACAGGGGGGAATGAGCAGTTCTTC.

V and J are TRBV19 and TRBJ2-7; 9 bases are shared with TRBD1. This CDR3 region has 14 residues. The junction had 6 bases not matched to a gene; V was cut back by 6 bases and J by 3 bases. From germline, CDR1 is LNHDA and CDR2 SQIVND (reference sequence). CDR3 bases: TGTGCCAGTAGAAAACCGGGACAGGGCTACGAGCAGTACTTC. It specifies CASRKPGQGYEQYF.

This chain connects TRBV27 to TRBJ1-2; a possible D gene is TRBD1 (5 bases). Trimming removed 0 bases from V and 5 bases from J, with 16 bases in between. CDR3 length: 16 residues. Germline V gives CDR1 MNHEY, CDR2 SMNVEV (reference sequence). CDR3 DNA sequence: TGTGCCAGCAGTTTATCAGGCGCAGGGAGGTATTATGGCTACACCTTC. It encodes CASSLSGAGRYYGYTF.

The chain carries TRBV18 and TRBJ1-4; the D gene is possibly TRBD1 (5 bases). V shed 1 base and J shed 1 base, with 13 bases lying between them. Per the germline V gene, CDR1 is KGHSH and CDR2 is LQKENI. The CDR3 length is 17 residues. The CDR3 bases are TGTGCCAGCTCACCACTCAGGGATTCATTAACTAATGAAAAACTGTTTTTT. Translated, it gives CASSPLRDSLTNEKLFF.

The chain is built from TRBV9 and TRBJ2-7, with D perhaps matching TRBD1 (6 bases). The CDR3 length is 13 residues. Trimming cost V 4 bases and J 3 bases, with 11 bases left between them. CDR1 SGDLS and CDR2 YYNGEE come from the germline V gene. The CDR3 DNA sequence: TGTGCCAGCAGCAGACAGGAACGCTACGAGCAGTACTTC. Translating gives CASSRQERYEQYF.

The chain's CDR3 is CSVVGTAYNEQFF. The CDR3 region has the DNA TGCAGCGTAGTAGGGACAGCCTACAATGAGCAGTTCTTC. V and J are TRBV29-1 and TRBJ2-1; 7 nucleotides match TRBD1. V lost 6 bases to trimming and J lost 2 bases; unmatched junction nucleotides: 4. Germline loops: CDR1 SQVTM, CDR2 ANQGSEA. CDR3 size: 13 residues.

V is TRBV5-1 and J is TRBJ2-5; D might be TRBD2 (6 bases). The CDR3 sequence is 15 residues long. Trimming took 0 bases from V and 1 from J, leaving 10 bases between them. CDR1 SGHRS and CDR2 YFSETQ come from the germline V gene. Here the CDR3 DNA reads TGCGCCAGCAGCTTGGCTGGGGGGTTCCAAGAGACCCAGTACTTC. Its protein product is CASSLAGGFQETQYF.

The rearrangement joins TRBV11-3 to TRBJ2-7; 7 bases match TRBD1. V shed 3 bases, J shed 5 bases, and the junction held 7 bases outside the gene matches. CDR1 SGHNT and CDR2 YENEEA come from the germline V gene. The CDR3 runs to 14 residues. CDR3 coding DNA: TGTGCCAGCAGCTTCGCACAGGGGAACCACGAGCAGTACTTC. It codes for CASSFAQGNHEQYF.

The CDR3 loop is CASSDRGGSFEAFF. The CDR3 DNA sequence: TGTGCCAGCAGTGATAGGGGCGGCTCCTTTGAAGCTTTCTTT. This chain uses TRBV2 with TRBJ1-1; D is perhaps TRBD1 (5 bases). The germline V gene has CDR1 SNHLY and CDR2 FYNNEI. The CDR3 covers 14 residues. V lost 3 bases, J lost 7 bases, and 15 bases lay in between.

CDR3 DNA sequence: TGCGCCAGCAGCTTGGAAGGGGGAAACTCACCCCTCCACTTT. As protein: CASSLEGGNSPLHF. V and J are TRBV5-1 and TRBJ1-6; D possibly corresponds to TRBD1 (6 bases). Germline assignment: CDR1 SGHRS and CDR2 YFSETQ. The ends were cut back, 0 bases at V and 10 bases at J, with 11 bases in the middle. The CDR3 is 14 residues long.

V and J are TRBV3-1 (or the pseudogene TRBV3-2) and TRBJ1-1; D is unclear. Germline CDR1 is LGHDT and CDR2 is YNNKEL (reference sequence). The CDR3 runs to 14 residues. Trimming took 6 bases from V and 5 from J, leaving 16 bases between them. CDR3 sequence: CASSQSGESTEAFF. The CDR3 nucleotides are TGTGCCAGCAGTCAAAGCGGGGAAAGTACTGAAGCTTTCTTT.

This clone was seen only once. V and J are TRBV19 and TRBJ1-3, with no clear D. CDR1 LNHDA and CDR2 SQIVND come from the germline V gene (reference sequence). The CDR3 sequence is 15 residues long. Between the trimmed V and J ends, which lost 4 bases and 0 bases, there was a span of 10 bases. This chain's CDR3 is CASSKLAGSGNTIYF. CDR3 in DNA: TGTGCCAGTAGTAAATTGGCGGGCTCTGGAAACACCATATATTTT. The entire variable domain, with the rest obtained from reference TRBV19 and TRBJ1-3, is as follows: DGGITQSPKYLFRKEGQNVTLSCEQNLNHDAMYWYRQDPGQGLRLIYYSQIVNDFQKGDIAEGYSVSREKKESFPLTVTSAQKNPTAFYLCASSKLAGSGNTIYFGEGSWLTVV.

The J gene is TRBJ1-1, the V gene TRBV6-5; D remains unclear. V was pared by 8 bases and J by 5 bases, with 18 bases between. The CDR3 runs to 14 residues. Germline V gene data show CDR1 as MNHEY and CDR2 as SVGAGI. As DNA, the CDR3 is TGTGCCAGCCTAGATAACGGATTAAGGACTGAAGCTTTCTTT. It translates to CASLDNGLRTEAFF.

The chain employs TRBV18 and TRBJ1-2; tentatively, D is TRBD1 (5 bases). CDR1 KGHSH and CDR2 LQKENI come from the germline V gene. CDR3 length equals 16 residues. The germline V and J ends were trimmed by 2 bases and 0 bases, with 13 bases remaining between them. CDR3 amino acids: CASSPVRQGSNYGYTF. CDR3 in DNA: TGTGCCAGCTCACCAGTCAGGCAGGGCTCTAACTATGGCTACACCTTC. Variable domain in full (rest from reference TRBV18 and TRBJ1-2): NAGVMQNPRHLVRRRGQEARLRCSPMKGHSHVYWYRQLPEEGLKFMVYLQKENIIDESGMPKERFSAEFPKEGPSILRIQQVVRGDSAAYFCASSPVRQGSNYGYTFGSGTRLTVV.

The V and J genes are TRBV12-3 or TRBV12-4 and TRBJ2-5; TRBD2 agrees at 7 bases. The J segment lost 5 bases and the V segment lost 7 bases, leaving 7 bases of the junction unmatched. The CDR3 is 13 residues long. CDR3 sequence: CASTSTSRETQYF. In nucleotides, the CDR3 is TGTGCCAGCACCTCGACTAGCAGGGAGACCCAGTACTTC.

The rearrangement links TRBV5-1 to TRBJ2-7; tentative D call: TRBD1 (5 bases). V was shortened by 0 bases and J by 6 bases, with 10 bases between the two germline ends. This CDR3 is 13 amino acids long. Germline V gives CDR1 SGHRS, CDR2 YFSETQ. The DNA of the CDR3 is TGCGCCAGCAGCTTGGCCGTACAGGTCGAGCAGTACTTC. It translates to CASSLAVQVEQYF. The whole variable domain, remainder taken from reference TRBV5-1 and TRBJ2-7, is KAGVTQTPRYLIKTRGQQVTLSCSPISGHRSVSWYQQTPGQGLQFLFEYFSETQRNKGNFPGRFSGRQFSNSRSEMNVSTLELGDSALYLCASSLAVQVEQYFGPGTRLTVT.